This TCR beta chain comes out of a study of neoadjuvant anti-PD-1 for oral cavity cancer. The CDR3 has 10 residues. The germline V gene encodes CDR1 LNHDA and CDR2 SQIVND (reference sequence). V lost 9 bases and J lost 7, with 7 bases in between. Only in-frame clones appear in the TCRdb table, and some are missing; sequencing was by immunoSEQ multiplex PCR. The sample has 17,000 or so clones, around two thirds seen once. The rearrangement joins TRBV19 to TRBJ2-1; D remains ambiguous. The origin of this receptor is a person aged 35 to 85 with oral cavity squamous cell carcinoma. This specimen was PBMCs, taken before nivolumab (anti-PD-1) treatment. The CDR3 loop reads CASGRNEQFF. CDR3 coding DNA: TGTGCCAGCGGGCGGAATGAGCAGTTCTTC.